This T cell receptor beta chain is from a study of blood T cell repertoires in COVID-19. TCRdb's copy holds only in-frame clones and misses some; the assay was immunoSEQ multiplex PCR. The data contain roughly 420,000 clones, over 75% of them singletons. Trimming removed 3 bases at V and 11 bases at J, with 11 bases between. The CDR3 length is 13 residues. Germline CDR1 and CDR2: KGHSH and LQKENI. The chain links TRBV18 to TRBJ1-6; D is uncertain. The sequenced sample was PBMCs or T cells enriched from blood (not recorded which). The clonotype was recovered from a woman between 25 and 40 years old with acute COVID-19. This chain's CDR3 is CASSPSTITPLHF. CDR3 sequence (DNA): TGTGCCAGCTCACCTTCGACAATAACACCCCTCCACTTT.